These 20 T cell receptor beta chains were sequenced from one sample in a study of control samples from healthy donors and cancer patients. Clones were sequenced by immunoSEQ multiplex PCR, and TCRdb holds only the in-frame ones, with some missing. The sample lists roughly 130,000 clones, about 93% occurring once. Sequencing was done on a sample of PBMCs. The receptor set was obtained from a man aged 45-65 years with head and neck cancer.

This sequence joins TRBV12-3 or TRBV12-4 and TRBJ2-5, with D perhaps assigned TRBD1 or TRBD2 (6 bases each). V dropped 7 bases and J dropped 5 bases, with 14 bases sitting between them. The CDR3 length is 13 residues. CDR3 amino acids: CASTWGARETQYF. The DNA for the CDR3 is TGTGCCAGCACCTGGGGGGCTAGGGAGACCCAGTACTTC.

This chain uses TRBV6-2 or TRBV6-3 with TRBJ1-1; D remains ambiguous. V lost 5 bases, J lost 1 base, and 14 bases lay in between. CDR3 length: 15 residues. CDR1 is MNHEY, CDR2 SVGEGT, per germline. CDR3 sequence (DNA): TGTGCCAGCAGTCCCGACCCGGCAGGGAACACTGAAGCTTTCTTT. It yields the protein CASSPDPAGNTEAFF.

CDR3 amino acids: CASSKQGALSTEAFF. The CDR3 coding sequence is TGCGCCAGCAGTAAACAGGGGGCCCTGAGCACTGAAGCTTTCTTT. The chain carries TRBV5-1 and TRBJ1-1, with 9 bases matching TRBD1. The V gene's germline CDR1 is SGHRS and CDR2 YFSETQ. The CDR3 is 15 residues long. V shed 5 bases, J shed 4 bases, and the junction held 9 bases outside the gene matches.

V is TRBV19 and J is TRBJ1-6; D is perhaps TRBD1 (5 bases). Germline assignment: CDR1 LNHDA and CDR2 SQIVND (reference sequence). The CDR3 consists of 14 residues. The V end lost 2 bases, the J end lost 10 bases, and 12 bases lay between the germline ends. Here the CDR3 reads CASSISLKGSPLHF. As DNA, the CDR3 is TGTGCCAGTAGTATAAGCCTAAAGGGGTCACCCCTCCACTTT.

Only a few counts were recorded for this clone. The V call is TRBV18, the J call TRBJ1-2; D not resolved. V lost 6 bases and J lost 7, with 18 bases in between. Germline V gene sequence: CDR1 KGHSH, CDR2 LQKENI. This CDR3 contains 14 residues. In DNA, the CDR3 is TGTGCCAGCTCCCCTCTCCCTGGTTCTAGTGGCTACACCTTC. Encoded protein: CASSPLPGSSGYTF.

The gene calls are TRBV28 and TRBJ2-7; 12 positions match TRBD2. The junction had 3 bases not matched to a gene; V was cut back by 2 bases and J by 4 bases. Germline values: CDR1 MDHEN, CDR2 SYDVKM. This CDR3 contains 15 residues. CDR3 amino acids: CASSLGGTSGYEQYF. The CDR3 nucleotides are TGTGCCAGCAGTTTAGGCGGGACTAGCGGGTACGAGCAGTACTTC.

As regards this clone: The same CDR3 arises from other DNA sequences in this sample as well. This sequence joins TRBV5-1 and TRBJ1-2, with TRBD1 as a possible D gene (6 bases). The CDR3 runs to 14 residues. CDR1 is SGHRS and CDR2 is YFSETQ in the germline V gene. V gave up 0 bases and J gave up 8 bases, with 14 bases separating them. The CDR3 sequence is CASSLGRGAGGYTF. In DNA form, the CDR3 reads TGCGCCAGCAGCTTGGGACGGGGGGCGGGGGGCTACACCTTC.

The chain couples TRBV12-3 or TRBV12-4 to TRBJ2-7, with a possible D match to TRBD2 (5 bases). The CDR3 length is 13 residues. Deletions cut 5 bases from V and 3 bases from J, with 11 bases between. The CDR3 DNA is TGTGCCAGCAGTGAGCGGAATAACTACGAGCAGTACTTC. This encodes CASSERNNYEQYF.

This clone showed up just once. The rearrangement links TRBV29-1 to TRBJ2-5; TRBD1 matches at 10 bases. With V trimmed by 5 bases and J by 3 bases, 6 bases remained unmatched. Per the germline V gene, CDR1 is SQVTM and CDR2 is ANQGSEA. This CDR3 spans 14 amino acids. The CDR3 loop is CSVQDRGTKETQYF. The CDR3 DNA sequence: TGCAGCGTTCAGGACAGGGGGACTAAAGAGACCCAGTACTTC.

This clone was found a few times. The CDR3 nucleotides are TGTGCCAGCAGCCAAGTAGGAGGGGCCGACAATCAGCCCCAGCATTTT. It encodes CASSQVGGADNQPQHF. This sequence joins TRBV4-2 and TRBJ1-5, with D perhaps matching TRBD1 (5 bases). The CDR3 has 16 residues. V dropped 1 base and J dropped 3 bases, with 13 bases sitting between them. The germline V gene has CDR1 LGHNA and CDR2 YNFKEQ.

This chain joins TRBV27 and TRBJ2-1; TRBD1 aligns across 7 bases. V gave up 5 bases and J gave up 4 bases; unmatched junction bases: 14. The V gene's germline CDR1 is MNHEY and CDR2 SMNVEV (reference sequence). The length of the CDR3 is 17 residues. In nucleotides, the CDR3 is TGTGCCAGCAGTCCCACGACATACAGGGGCAGGTACAATGAGCAGTTCTTC. It encodes CASSPTTYRGRYNEQFF.

The gene calls are TRBV2 and TRBJ1-1, with TRBD1 as a possible D gene (5 bases). The germline CDR1 and CDR2 sequences are SNHLY and FYNNEI. Trimming left V 8 bases short and J 1 base short, with 8 bases between. The CDR3 runs 12 residues. This chain's CDR3 is CASGGRNTEAFF. CDR3 nucleotide sequence: TGTGCCAGCGGGGGGAGGAACACTGAAGCTTTCTTT. The entire variable domain, with the rest obtained from reference TRBV2 and TRBJ1-1, is as follows: EPEVTQTPSHQVTQMGQEVILRCVPISNHLYFYWYRQILGQKVEFLVSFYNNEISEKSEIFDDQFSVERPDGSNFTLKIRSTKLEDSAMYFCASGGRNTEAFFGQGTRLTVV.

The genes are TRBV9 and TRBJ2-6, with D maybe TRBD1 (6 bases). Germline V CDR1 and CDR2: SGDLS, YYNGEE. The CDR3 sequence is 19 residues long. Trimming shortened V by 3 bases and J by 0 bases, and 19 bases separated the two germline ends. As DNA, the CDR3 is TGTGCCAGCAGCGGGGCAGTGAACAGGGCCTACTCTGGGGCCAACGTCCTGACTTTC. As protein: CASSGAVNRAYSGANVLTF.

V and J are TRBV3-1 (or the pseudogene TRBV3-2) and TRBJ2-3; 12 bases line up with TRBD2. The CDR3 runs 22 residues. Losses at the gene ends were 0 bases for V and 3 bases for J; bases not matched to a gene: 19. Looked up from germline, CDR1 is LGHDT and CDR2 is YNNKEL (reference sequence). The CDR3 spells CASSQDLGRSALLAGGTDTQYF. The CDR3 DNA follows: TGTGCCAGCAGCCAAGATCTCGGCAGGTCGGCCTTACTAGCGGGGGGTACAGATACGCAGTATTTT.

The chain uses TRBV9 and TRBJ1-1; D perhaps matches TRBD1 (5 bases). V was trimmed by 2 bases and J by 2 bases, leaving 19 bases between them. The CDR3 is 17 amino acids. Germline CDR1 is SGDLS and CDR2 is YYNGEE. CDR3 region: CASSVSGGWSLNTEAFF. The DNA of the CDR3 is TGTGCCAGCAGCGTTTCGGGGGGTTGGTCTTTAAACACTGAAGCTTTCTTT.

CDR3 amino acids: CASSQVEAGGRTDTQYF. CDR3 bases: TGTGCCAGCAGCCAAGTGGAGGCGGGGGGGCGAACAGATACGCAGTATTTT. V is TRBV3-1 (or the pseudogene TRBV3-2) and J is TRBJ2-3; 9 bases align to TRBD2. CDR1 and CDR2 from the germline V gene are LGHDT and YNNKEL (reference sequence). The CDR3 covers 17 residues. V dropped 1 base and J dropped 3; count of bases not matched to a gene: 8.

The rearrangement links TRBV27 to TRBJ1-4; D may be TRBD1 (6 bases). With 4 bases removed from V and 0 bases from J, the gap between germline ends came to 15 bases. Per germline, CDR1 MNHEY and CDR2 SMNVEV (reference sequence). This CDR3 contains 17 residues. The CDR3 protein is CASSSYFRQATNEKLFF. CDR3 nucleotide sequence: TGTGCCAGCAGTTCTTACTTCCGACAGGCAACTAATGAAAAACTGTTTTTT.

V usage is TRBV27 and J usage is TRBJ2-3; tentative D call: TRBD1 (5 bases). The V end was cut by 4 bases, the J end by 6 bases, with 11 bases between. Per germline, CDR1 MNHEY and CDR2 SMNVEV (reference sequence). This CDR3 is 13 amino acids long. CDR3 sequence reads: CASSWGPRDTQYF. The CDR3 DNA reads TGTGCCAGCAGTTGGGGCCCCCGGGATACGCAGTATTTT.

This chain connects TRBV19 to TRBJ1-6, with a weak D call TRBD1 (6 bases). CDR3 size: 13 residues. Germline V gene lookup returns CDR1 LNHDA and CDR2 SQIVND (reference sequence). The V end was cut by 7 bases, the J end by 7 bases, with 11 bases between. CDR3 nucleotide sequence: TGTGCCAGTAATTGGCAGGGGAATTCACCCCTCCACTTT. This translates into CASNWQGNSPLHF.

This clone was picked up one time. The genes are TRBV2 and TRBJ1-5; D not certain. V was clipped by 7 bases and J by 4 bases, with 8 bases between them. Germline CDR1 is SNHLY and CDR2 is FYNNEI. CDR3 length: 12 residues. CDR3 loop: CASTRGNQPQHF. CDR3 nucleotides: TGTGCCAGCACTCGAGGGAATCAGCCCCAGCATTTT.